A single count supports the clone carrying this T cell receptor beta chain. Its antigen is not identified. This sample stems from a study of OX40 agonist ivuxolimab in advanced cancers. Overall study: Patients were treated with ivuxolimab, an agonistic anti-OX40 (CD134) antibody. Patients in the trial were receiving intravenous ivuxolimab every 2 weeks, at doses of 0.01 to 10 mg/kg. Broader study findings: Low normalized T-cell clonal expansion was additionally recorded for some nonresponders.

Only in-frame clones appear in the TCRdb table, and some are missing; sequencing was by immunoSEQ multiplex PCR. This sample carries around 30,000 clones, nearly 95% of them seen once, and the ten largest clones take less than 5.5%. The CDR3 is 15 residues long. In germline, CDR1 is LGHNA, CDR2 YNFKEQ. With 4 bases removed from V and 6 bases from J, the gap between germline ends came to 17 bases. The clonotype originates from an adult with an advanced solid tumor such as melanoma, head and neck, liver or kidney cancer. V usage is TRBV4-2 and J usage is TRBJ2-3; D tentatively fits TRBD1 or TRBD2 (5 bases each). Sequenced material: CD4+ or CD8+ T cells sorted from blood, taken in a trial of the OX40 agonist ivuxolimab. This CDR3 reads CASSLAVGQRDTQYF. The CDR3 coding sequence is TGTGCCAGCAGCCTGGCTGTGGGGCAGCGGGATACGCAGTATTTT.